The 14 T cell receptor beta chains in this list originate from one sample, sequenced in a study of PD-L1 blockade in urothelial cancer. Method: immunoSEQ multiplex PCR; TCRdb's copy keeps in-frame clones and lacks some. This table holds around 34,000 clones, 70% to 90% found once. The time point: pretreatment peripheral blood. The sequencing here drew on PBMCs, taken around atezolizumab (anti-PD-L1) treatment. Receptors were obtained from a man aged 80 or over with urothelial cancer.

The V and J genes are TRBV11-2 and TRBJ2-7; TRBD2 agrees at 13 bases. V lost 2 bases, J lost 9 bases, and 16 bases stayed unmatched. The CDR3 contains 18 residues. Germline CDR1 and CDR2: SGHAT and FQNNGV. The CDR3 bases are TGTGCCAGCAGCTTAACTAGCGGGAGGGCCGAAAGGCGGATGGGGCAGTACTTC. This encodes CASSLTSGRAERRMGQYF. Full variable domain (missing parts from reference TRBV11-2 and TRBJ2-7): EAGVAQSPRYKIIEKRQSVAFWCNPISGHATLYWYQQILGQGPKLLIQFQNNGVVDDSQLPKDRFSAERLKGVDSTLKIQPAKLEDSAVYLCASSLTSGRAERRMGQYFGPGTRLTVT.

This clone was detected once. This CDR3 is CASSPRDLPYEQYF. CDR3 DNA: TGTGCCAGCAGCCCCCGGGACTTACCCTACGAGCAGTACTTC. The V and J genes are TRBV7-2 and TRBJ2-7, with TRBD2 as a possible D gene (6 bases). This CDR3 region has 14 residues. Looked up from germline, CDR1 is SGHTA and CDR2 is FQGNSA. V was pared by 5 bases and J by 2 bases, with 13 bases between.

This clone was seen more than once but under ten times. The V and J genes are TRBV11-2 and TRBJ1-2; no reliable D call. This CDR3 spans 15 amino acids. Germline V gene sequence: CDR1 SGHAT, CDR2 FQNNGV. The V and J ends lost 1 base and 1 base respectively, with 10 bases between them. Here the CDR3 reads CASSLGVRGNYGYTF. Written as DNA, the CDR3 is TGTGCCAGCAGCTTAGGAGTCCGGGGTAACTATGGCTACACCTTC.

The CDR3 region is CASSARQGSSGNTIYF. For the CDR3, the DNA is TGTGCCAGCAGCGCCCGACAGGGGTCCTCTGGAAACACCATATATTTT. V and J are TRBV11-2 and TRBJ1-3; TRBD1 matches 8 bases. The ends lost 5 bases at V and 0 bases at J; junction bases unmatched: 6. Germline CDR1 SGHAT, CDR2 FQNNGV. The CDR3 consists of 16 residues.

This chain links TRBV9 with TRBJ2-1; tentative D call: TRBD2 (5 bases). CDR1 is SGDLS, CDR2 YYNGEE, per germline. CDR3 length: 16 amino acids. The V end lost 4 bases, the J end lost 1 base, and 15 bases lay between the germline ends. The CDR3, as DNA: TGTGCCAGCAGCTTGCCCTCGAGCGGTTCCTACAATGAGCAGTTCTTC. As protein: CASSLPSSGSYNEQFF.

The V call is TRBV5-6, the J call TRBJ2-7; tentatively, D is TRBD2 (5 bases). This CDR3 spans 14 amino acids. The V gene's germline CDR1 is SGHDT and CDR2 YYEEEE. Between the trimmed V and J ends, which lost 0 bases and 0 bases, there was a span of 7 bases. The CDR3 nucleotides read TGTGCCAGCAGCTTGGGCGGGCCCTCCTACGAGCAGTACTTC. Protein: CASSLGGPSYEQYF. The complete variable domain, with remaining parts taken from reference TRBV5-6 and TRBJ2-7, reads DAGVTQSPTHLIKTRGQQVTLRCSPKSGHDTVSWYQQALGQGPQFIFQYYEEEERQRGNFPDRFSGHQFPNYSSELNVNALLLGDSALYLCASSLGGPSYEQYFGPGTRLTVT.

CDR3 loop: CASSYSGDSPYEQYF. CDR3 nucleotide sequence: TGTGCCAGCAGTTACTCGGGGGACAGTCCCTACGAGCAGTACTTC. The gene calls are TRBV6-5 and TRBJ2-7; TRBD1 matches 7 bases. The CDR3 is 15 residues long. Looked up from germline, CDR1 is MNHEY and CDR2 is SVGAGI. With 0 bases clipped from V and 2 bases from J, the junction kept 4 bases outside the gene matches.

The chain uses TRBV19 and TRBJ2-1, with 11 bases lining up with TRBD2. In germline, CDR1 is LNHDA, CDR2 SQIVND (reference sequence). The CDR3 spans 16 residues. V shed 5 bases and J 4 bases; nucleotides not matched to a gene: 7. CDR3 amino acids: CASSLGTSGEYNEQFF. DNA for the CDR3: TGTGCCAGTAGTCTCGGGACTAGCGGAGAGTACAATGAGCAGTTCTTC.

The CDR3 DNA sequence: TGTGCCAGCAGCTTAGATGCTAGCGGGAGGTCTGGTGAGCAGTTCTTC. Translating gives CASSLDASGRSGEQFF. The chain uses TRBV7-8 and TRBJ2-1; 11 bases map to TRBD2. Germline V gene lookup returns CDR1 SGHVS and CDR2 FQNEAQ. V was clipped by 1 base and J by 9 bases; unmatched bases: 8. The CDR3 spans 16 residues.

This clone was recorded a few times. Germline is not matched at one junction end, which may reflect a read error. The gene calls are TRBV15 and TRBJ2-1; 11 bases are a match to TRBD1. The CDR3 extends over 15 amino acids. Germline V gene lookup returns CDR1 LNHNV and CDR2 YYDKDF (reference sequence). CDR3 DNA sequence: TGTGCCACCACCCCAGGGACAGGGGGGTACAGTGAGCAGTTCTTC. It codes for CATTPGTGGYSEQFF.

The chain is built from TRBV10-3 and TRBJ2-1, with TRBD1 matching over 7 bases. The trim removed 7 bases at V and 2 bases at J, leaving 2 bases unmatched. Germline loops: CDR1 ENHRY, CDR2 SYGVKD. The length of the CDR3 is 13 residues. The CDR3 reads CAIKGQTYNEQFF. The CDR3 DNA follows: TGTGCCATCAAGGGACAGACCTACAATGAGCAGTTCTTC.

The chain couples TRBV7-2 to TRBJ2-7; 11 bases match TRBD1. The CDR3 has 15 residues. Germline CDR1 SGHTA, CDR2 FQGNSA. The V gene end was trimmed by 8 bases and the J gene end by 2 bases; junction bases not matched to a gene: 8. The chain's CDR3 is CASALDRGQAYEQYF. Here the CDR3 DNA reads TGTGCCAGCGCCTTGGACAGGGGGCAAGCCTACGAGCAGTACTTC.

V and J are TRBV5-4 and TRBJ2-2, with D tentatively TRBD2 (5 bases). The V gene's germline CDR1 is SGHNT and CDR2 YYREEE (reference sequence). Trimming pared 6 bases from V and 3 bases from J, leaving 15 bases between. CDR3 length: 15 amino acids. The CDR3 DNA sequence: TGTGCCAGCACCCCGGGTTTGGGAGACACCGGGGAGCTGTTTTTT. Protein product: CASTPGLGDTGELFF.

The CDR3 here is CASSQDRGAGEGVTGELFF. The CDR3 DNA reads as TGCGCCAGCAGCCAAGATAGAGGAGCGGGAGAGGGGGTCACCGGGGAGCTGTTTTTT. V and J are TRBV4-3 and TRBJ2-2; 8 bases match TRBD2. CDR3 length: 19 amino acids. Germline V gene lookup returns CDR1 LGHNA and CDR2 YSLEER. Losses at the gene ends were 0 bases for V and 4 bases for J; bases not matched to a gene: 13.